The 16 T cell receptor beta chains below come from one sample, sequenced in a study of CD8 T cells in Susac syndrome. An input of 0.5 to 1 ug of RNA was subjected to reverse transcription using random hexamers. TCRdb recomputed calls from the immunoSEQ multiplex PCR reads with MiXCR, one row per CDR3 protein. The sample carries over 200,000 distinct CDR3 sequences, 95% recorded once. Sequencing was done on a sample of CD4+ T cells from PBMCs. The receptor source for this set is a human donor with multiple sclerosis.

The CDR3 region is CSVVVGGSYGYTF. As DNA, the CDR3 is TGCAGCGTTGTGGTAGGGGGTAGCTATGGCTACACCTTC. The chain uses TRBV29-1 and TRBJ1-2; a possible D gene is TRBD1 (6 bases). Germline values: CDR1 SQVTM, CDR2 ANQGSEA. The CDR3 consists of 13 residues. Trimming left V 4 bases short and J 4 bases short, with 13 bases between. Full variable domain (missing parts from reference TRBV29-1 and TRBJ1-2): SAVISQKPSRDICQRGTSLTIQCQVDSQVTMMFWYRQQPGQSLTLIATANQGSEATYESGFVIDKFPISRPNLTFSTLTVSNMSPEDSSIYLCSVVVGGSYGYTFGSGTRLTVV.

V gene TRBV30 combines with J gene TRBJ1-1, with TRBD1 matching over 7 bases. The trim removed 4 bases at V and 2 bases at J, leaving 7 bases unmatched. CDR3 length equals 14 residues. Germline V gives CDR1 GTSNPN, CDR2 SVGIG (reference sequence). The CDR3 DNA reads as TGTGCCTGGAAACGCGGGACAGCCAACACTGAAGCTTTCTTT. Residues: CAWKRGTANTEAFF.

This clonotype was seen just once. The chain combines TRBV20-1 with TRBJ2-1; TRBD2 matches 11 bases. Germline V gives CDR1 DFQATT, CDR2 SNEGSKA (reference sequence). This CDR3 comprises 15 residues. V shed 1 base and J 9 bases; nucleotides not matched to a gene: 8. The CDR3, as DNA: TGCAGTGCTAGAGTAGGGACTAGCGGATGGAGTGAGCAGTTCTTC. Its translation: CSARVGTSGWSEQFF.

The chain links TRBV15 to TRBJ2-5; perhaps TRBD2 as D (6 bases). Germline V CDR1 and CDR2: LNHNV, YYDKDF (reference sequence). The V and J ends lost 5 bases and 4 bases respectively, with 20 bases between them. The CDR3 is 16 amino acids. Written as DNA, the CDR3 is TGTGCCACCAGCCGCCTTCCGACGGGGGTGGCAGAGACCCAGTACTTC. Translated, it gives CATSRLPTGVAETQYF.

The CDR3 nucleotides are TGTGCCAGCAGCGGAGGAGGACAGTTGGGAAGTACGCAGTATTTT. This sequence encodes CASSGGGQLGSTQYF. This chain links TRBV9 with TRBJ2-3; D perhaps matches TRBD1 (6 bases). Germline V CDR1 and CDR2: SGDLS, YYNGEE. The V gene lost 3 bases and the J gene lost 8 bases, with 19 bases spanning the gap. This CDR3 contains 15 residues. Full variable domain (remainder filled in from reference TRBV9 and TRBJ2-3): DSGVTQTPKHLITATGQRVTLRCSPRSGDLSVYWYQQSLDQGLQFLIQYYNGEERAKGNILERFSAQQFPDLHSELNLSSLELGDSALYFCASSGGGQLGSTQYFGPGTRLTVL.

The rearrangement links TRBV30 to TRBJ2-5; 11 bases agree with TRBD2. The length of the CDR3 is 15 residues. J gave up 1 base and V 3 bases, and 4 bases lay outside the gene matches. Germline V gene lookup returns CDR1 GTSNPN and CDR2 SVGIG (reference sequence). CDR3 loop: CAWRGGLAAQETQYF. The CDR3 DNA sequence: TGTGCCTGGAGGGGGGGACTAGCGGCCCAAGAGACCCAGTACTTC.

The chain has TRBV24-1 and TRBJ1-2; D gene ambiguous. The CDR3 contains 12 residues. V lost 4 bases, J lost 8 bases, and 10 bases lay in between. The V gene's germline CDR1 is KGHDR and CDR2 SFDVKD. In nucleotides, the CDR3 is TGTGCCACCAGTGACCCGATGAAGGGCTACACCTTC. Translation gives CATSDPMKGYTF.

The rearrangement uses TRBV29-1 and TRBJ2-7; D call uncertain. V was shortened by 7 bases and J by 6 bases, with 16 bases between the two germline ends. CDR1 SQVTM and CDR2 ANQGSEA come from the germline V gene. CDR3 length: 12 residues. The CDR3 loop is CSASDPPSEQYF. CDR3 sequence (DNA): TGCAGCGCCTCCGACCCCCCCTCCGAGCAGTACTTC.

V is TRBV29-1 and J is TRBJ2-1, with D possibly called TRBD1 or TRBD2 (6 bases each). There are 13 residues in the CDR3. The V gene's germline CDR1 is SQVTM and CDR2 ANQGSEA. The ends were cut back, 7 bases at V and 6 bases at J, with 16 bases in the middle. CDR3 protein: CSAPPSGANEQFF. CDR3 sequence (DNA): TGCAGCGCCCCCCCCTCGGGGGCCAATGAGCAGTTCTTC.

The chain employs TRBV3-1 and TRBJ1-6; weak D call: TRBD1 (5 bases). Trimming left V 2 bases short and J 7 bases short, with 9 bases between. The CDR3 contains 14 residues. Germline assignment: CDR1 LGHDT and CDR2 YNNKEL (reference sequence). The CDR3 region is CASSQPGQNSPLHF. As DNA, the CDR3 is TGTGCCAGCAGCCAACCAGGGCAGAATTCACCCCTCCACTTT.

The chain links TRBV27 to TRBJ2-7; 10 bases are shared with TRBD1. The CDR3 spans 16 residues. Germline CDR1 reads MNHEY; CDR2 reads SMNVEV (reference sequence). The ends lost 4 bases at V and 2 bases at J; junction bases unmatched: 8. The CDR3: CASSYRLGQGTYEQYF. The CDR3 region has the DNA TGTGCCAGCAGTTATAGACTGGGACAGGGGACCTACGAGCAGTACTTC.

The CDR3 DNA reads as TGTGCCAGCAGCCAGGCGTATGGCCCTTACACGCAGTATTTT. Residues: CASSQAYGPYTQYF. The V gene is TRBV11-2, the J gene TRBJ2-3; D unresolved. Deletions cut 5 bases from V and 9 bases from J, with 18 bases between. In germline, CDR1 is SGHAT, CDR2 FQNNGV. The CDR3 spans 14 residues.

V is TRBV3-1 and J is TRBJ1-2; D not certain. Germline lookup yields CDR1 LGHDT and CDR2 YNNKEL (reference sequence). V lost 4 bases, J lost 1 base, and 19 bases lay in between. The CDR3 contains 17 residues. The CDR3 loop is CASSPRNSRLDNYGYTF. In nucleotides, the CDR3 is TGTGCCAGCAGCCCTAGGAATAGTCGATTGGATAACTATGGCTACACCTTC.

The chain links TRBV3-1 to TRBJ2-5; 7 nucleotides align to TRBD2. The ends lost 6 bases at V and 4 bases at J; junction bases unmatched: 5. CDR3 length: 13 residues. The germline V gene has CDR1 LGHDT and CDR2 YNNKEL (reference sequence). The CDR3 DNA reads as TGTGCCAGCAGTCGCCCGGGGGGAGAGACCCAGTACTTC. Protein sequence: CASSRPGGETQYF.

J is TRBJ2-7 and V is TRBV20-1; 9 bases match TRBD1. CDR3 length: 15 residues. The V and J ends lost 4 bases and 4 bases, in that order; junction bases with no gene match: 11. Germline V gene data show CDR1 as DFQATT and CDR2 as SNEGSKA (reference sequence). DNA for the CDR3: TGCAGTGCTACCCCGGGACAGGGTGGAAGGTACGAGCAGTACTTC. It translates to CSATPGQGGRYEQYF.

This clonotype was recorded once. The DNA of the CDR3 is TGTGCCAGCAGTGAACCAGTGCAGAACACCGGGGAGCTGTTTTTT. Translation: CASSEPVQNTGELFF. The chain joins TRBV2 to TRBJ2-2; no definite D call. V lost 2 bases and J lost 1, with 8 bases in between. The CDR3 is 15 amino acids. The germline CDR1 and CDR2 sequences are SNHLY and FYNNEI.